This TCR beta chain originates from a study of identical twins. This CDR3 spans 16 amino acids. Germline values: CDR1 SGHTA, CDR2 FQGNSA. V was pared by 5 bases and J by 5 bases, with 18 bases between. A single record per CDR3 protein comes from TCRdb applying MiXCR to the 5' RACE reads. The sample lists around 510,000 distinct CDR3 sequences; approximately 15% were seen once. This clonotype was found a few times. The same data also went into a second study, on yellow fever vaccine responses in identical twins.

The sequence came from a woman aged 18-29 years in good health. V and J are TRBV7-2 and TRBJ2-2, with D perhaps being TRBD1 or TRBD2 (5 bases each). Sequencing was performed on CD4+ T cells sorted from blood. Here the CDR3 reads CASSLRDPLWTGELFF. In DNA, the CDR3 is TGTGCCAGCAGCCTCCGGGACCCCCTTTGGACCGGGGAGCTGTTTTTT.